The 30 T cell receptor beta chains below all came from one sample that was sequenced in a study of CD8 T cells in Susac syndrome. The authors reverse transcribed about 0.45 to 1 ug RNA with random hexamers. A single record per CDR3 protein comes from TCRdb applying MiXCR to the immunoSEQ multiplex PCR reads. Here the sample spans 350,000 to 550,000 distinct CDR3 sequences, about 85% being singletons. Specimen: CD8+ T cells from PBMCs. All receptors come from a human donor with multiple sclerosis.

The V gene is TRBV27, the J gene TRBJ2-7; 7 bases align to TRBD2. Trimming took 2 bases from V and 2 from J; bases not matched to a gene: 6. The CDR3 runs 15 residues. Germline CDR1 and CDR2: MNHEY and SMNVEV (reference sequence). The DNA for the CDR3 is TGTGCCAGCAGTTTAAGGCTAGCGGCGACCTACGAGCAGTACTTC. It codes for CASSLRLAATYEQYF.

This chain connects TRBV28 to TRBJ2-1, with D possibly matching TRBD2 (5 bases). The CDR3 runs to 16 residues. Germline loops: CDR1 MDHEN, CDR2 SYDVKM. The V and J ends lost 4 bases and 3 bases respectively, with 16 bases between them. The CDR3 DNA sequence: TGTGCCAGCAGTTCATTAGCGCTGATGAACTACAATGAGCAGTTCTTC. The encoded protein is CASSSLALMNYNEQFF.

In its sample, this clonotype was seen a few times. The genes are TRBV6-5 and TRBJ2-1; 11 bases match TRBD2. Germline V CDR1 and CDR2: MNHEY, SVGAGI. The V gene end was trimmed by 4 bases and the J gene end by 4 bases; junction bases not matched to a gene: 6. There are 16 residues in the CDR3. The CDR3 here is CASSSAGTSGYNEQFF. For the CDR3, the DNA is TGTGCCAGCAGTTCCGCCGGGACTAGCGGATACAATGAGCAGTTCTTC.

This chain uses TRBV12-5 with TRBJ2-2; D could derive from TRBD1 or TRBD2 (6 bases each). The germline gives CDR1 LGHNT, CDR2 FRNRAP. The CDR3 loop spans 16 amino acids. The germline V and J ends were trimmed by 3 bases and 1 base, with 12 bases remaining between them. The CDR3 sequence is CASGFVGGQNTGELFF. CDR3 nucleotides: TGTGCTAGTGGTTTCGTCGGGGGCCAGAACACCGGGGAGCTGTTTTTT.

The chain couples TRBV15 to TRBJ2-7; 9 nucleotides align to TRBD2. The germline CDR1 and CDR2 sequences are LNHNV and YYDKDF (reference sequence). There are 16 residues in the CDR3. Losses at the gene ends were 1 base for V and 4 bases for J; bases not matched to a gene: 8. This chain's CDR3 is CATSRGGGAGIYEQYF. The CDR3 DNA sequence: TGTGCCACCAGCAGAGGCGGGGGGGCAGGGATTTACGAGCAGTACTTC. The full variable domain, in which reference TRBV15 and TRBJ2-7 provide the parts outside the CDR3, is DAMVIQNPRYQVTQFGKPVTLSCSQTLNHNVMYWYQQKSSQAPKLLFHYYDKDFNNEADTPDNFQSRRPNTSFCFLDIRSPGLGDTAMYLCATSRGGGAGIYEQYFGPGTRLTVT.

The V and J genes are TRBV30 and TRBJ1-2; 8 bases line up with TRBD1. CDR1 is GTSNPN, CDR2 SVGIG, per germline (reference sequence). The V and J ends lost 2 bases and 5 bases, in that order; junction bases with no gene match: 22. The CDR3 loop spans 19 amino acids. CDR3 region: CAWSTTHTPQGALRYGYTF. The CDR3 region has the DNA TGTGCCTGGAGTACAACACACACTCCCCAGGGGGCCTTGAGGTATGGCTACACCTTC.

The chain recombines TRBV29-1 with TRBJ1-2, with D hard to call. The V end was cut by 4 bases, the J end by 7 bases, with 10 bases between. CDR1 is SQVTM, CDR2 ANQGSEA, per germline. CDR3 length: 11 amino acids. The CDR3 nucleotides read TGCAGCGTTGGGGATGTATTTGGCTACACCTTC. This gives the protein CSVGDVFGYTF.

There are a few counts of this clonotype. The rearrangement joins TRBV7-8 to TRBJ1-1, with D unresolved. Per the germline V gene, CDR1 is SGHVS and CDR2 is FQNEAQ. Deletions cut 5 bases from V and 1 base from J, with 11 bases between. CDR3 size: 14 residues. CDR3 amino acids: CASSAPRANTEAFF. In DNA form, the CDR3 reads TGTGCCAGCAGCGCGCCCCGAGCGAACACTGAAGCTTTCTTT.

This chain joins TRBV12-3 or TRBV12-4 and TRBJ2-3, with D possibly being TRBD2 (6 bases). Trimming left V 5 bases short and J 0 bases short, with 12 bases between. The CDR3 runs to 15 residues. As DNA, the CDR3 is TGTGCCAGCAGTCTTAGCGGACCCAGCACAGATACGCAGTATTTT. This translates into CASSLSGPSTDTQYF.

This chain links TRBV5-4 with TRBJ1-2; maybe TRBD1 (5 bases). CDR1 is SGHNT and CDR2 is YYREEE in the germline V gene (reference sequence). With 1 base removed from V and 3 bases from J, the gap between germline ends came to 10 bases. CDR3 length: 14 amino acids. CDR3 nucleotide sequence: TGTGCCAGCAGCTTGTCAGGGATAGACTATGGCTACACCTTC. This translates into CASSLSGIDYGYTF.

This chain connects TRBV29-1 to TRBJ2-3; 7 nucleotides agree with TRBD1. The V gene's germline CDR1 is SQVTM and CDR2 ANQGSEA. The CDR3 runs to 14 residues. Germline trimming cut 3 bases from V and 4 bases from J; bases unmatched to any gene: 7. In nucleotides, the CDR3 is TGCAGCGTTGACGGGACAGAGGGCCCAGATACGCAGTATTTT. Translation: CSVDGTEGPDTQYF.

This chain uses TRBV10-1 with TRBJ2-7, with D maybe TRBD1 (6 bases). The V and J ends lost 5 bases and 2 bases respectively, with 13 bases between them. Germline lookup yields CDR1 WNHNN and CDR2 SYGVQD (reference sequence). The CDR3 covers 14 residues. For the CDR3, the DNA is TGCGCCAGCAGTACAGGGACACACCCCTACGAGCAGTACTTC. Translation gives CASSTGTHPYEQYF.

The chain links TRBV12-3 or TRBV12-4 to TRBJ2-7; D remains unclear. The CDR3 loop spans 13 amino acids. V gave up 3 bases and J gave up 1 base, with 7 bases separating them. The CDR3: CASSLMTSYEQYF. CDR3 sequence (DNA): TGTGCCAGCAGTTTGATGACTTCCTACGAGCAGTACTTC.

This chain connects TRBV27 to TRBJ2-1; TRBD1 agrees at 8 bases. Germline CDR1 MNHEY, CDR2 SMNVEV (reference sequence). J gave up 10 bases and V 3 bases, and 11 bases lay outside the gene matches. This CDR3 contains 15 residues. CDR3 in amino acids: CASSFLSGGAQEQFF. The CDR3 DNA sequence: TGTGCCAGCAGTTTTCTCTCAGGGGGCGCCCAGGAGCAGTTCTTC.

The CDR3 bases are TGTGCCAGCAGCGTCGGCTATCGCAGAAACATTCAGTACTTC. It specifies CASSVGYRRNIQYF. J is TRBJ2-4 and V is TRBV9; unclear D gene. The V gene's germline CDR1 is SGDLS and CDR2 YYNGEE. V gave up 2 bases and J gave up 6 bases, with 12 bases separating them. The CDR3 consists of 14 residues.

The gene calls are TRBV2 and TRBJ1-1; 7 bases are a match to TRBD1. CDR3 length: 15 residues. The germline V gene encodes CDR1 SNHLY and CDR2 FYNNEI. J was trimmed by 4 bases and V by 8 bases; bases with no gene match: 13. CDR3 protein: CASGGTASSGTEAFF. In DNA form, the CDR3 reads TGTGCCAGCGGCGGGACAGCTTCGAGCGGCACTGAAGCTTTCTTT.

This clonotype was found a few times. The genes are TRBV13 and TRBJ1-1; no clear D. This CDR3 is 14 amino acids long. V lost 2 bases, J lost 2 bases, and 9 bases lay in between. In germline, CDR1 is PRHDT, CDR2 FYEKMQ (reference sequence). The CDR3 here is CASSLWGANTEAFF. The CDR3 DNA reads TGTGCCAGCAGCTTATGGGGAGCTAACACTGAAGCTTTCTTT.

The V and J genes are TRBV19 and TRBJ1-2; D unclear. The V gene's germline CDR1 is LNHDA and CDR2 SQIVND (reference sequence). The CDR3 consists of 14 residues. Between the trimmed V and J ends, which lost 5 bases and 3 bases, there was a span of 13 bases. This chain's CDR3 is CASSYGEGYYGYTF. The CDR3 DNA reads TGTGCCAGTAGTTACGGGGAGGGCTACTATGGCTACACCTTC.

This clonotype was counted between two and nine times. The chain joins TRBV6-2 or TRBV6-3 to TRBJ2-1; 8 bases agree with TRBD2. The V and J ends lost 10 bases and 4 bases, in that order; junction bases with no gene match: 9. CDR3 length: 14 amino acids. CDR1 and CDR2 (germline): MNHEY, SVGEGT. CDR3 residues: CATGGASEYNEQFF. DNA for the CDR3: TGTGCCACGGGGGGGGCTAGCGAGTACAATGAGCAGTTCTTC.

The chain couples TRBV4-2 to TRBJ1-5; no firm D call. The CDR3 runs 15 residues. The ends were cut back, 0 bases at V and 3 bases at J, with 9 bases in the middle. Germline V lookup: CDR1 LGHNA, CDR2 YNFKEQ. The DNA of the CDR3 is TGTGCCAGCAGCCAAGAATGGGGTATCAATCAGCCCCAGCATTTT. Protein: CASSQEWGINQPQHF.

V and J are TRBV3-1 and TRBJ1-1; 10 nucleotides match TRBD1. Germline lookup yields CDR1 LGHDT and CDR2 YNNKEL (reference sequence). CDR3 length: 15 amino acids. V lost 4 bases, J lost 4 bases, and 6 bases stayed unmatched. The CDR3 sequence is CASSPTGQGITEAFF. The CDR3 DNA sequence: TGTGCCAGCAGCCCCACGGGACAGGGGATCACTGAAGCTTTCTTT.

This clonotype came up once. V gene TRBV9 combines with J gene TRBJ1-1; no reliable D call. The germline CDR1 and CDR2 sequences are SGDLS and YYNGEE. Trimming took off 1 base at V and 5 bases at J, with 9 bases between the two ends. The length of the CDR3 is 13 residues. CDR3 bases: TGTGCCAGCAGCGTATGGGTGGGGACTGAAGCTTTCTTT. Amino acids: CASSVWVGTEAFF.

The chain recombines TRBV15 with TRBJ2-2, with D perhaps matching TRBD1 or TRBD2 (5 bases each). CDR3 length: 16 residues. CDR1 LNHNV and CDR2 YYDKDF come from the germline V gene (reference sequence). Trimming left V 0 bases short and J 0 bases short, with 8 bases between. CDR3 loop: CATSRDRDPNTGELFF. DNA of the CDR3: TGTGCCACCAGCAGAGATCGGGACCCGAACACCGGGGAGCTGTTTTTT.

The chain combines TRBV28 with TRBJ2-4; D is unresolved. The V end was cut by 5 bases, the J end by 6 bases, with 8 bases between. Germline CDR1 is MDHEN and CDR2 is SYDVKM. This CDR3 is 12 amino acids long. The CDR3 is CASSPKGNIQYF. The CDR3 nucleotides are TGTGCCAGCAGTCCCAAGGGAAACATTCAGTACTTC.

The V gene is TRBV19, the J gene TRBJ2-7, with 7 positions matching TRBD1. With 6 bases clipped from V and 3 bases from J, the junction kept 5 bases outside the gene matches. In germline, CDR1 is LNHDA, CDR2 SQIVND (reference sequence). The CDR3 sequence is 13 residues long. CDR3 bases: TGTGCCAGTAGCTCGGGACAGCACTACGAGCAGTACTTC. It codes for CASSSGQHYEQYF.

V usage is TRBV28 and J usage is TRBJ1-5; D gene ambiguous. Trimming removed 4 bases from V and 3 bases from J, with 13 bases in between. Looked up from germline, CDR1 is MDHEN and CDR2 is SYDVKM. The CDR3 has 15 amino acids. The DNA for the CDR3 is TGTGCCAGCAGTTCGGCCCAGGAAAACAATCAGCCCCAGCATTTT. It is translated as CASSSAQENNQPQHF.

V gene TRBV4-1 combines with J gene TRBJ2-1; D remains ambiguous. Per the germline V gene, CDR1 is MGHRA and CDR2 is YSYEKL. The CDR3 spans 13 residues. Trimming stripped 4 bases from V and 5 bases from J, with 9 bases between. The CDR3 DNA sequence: TGCGCCAGCAGCCCCCAGGTAAACAATGAGCAGTTCTTC. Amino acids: CASSPQVNNEQFF.

DNA of the CDR3: TGTGCCAGCAGTTACTCGATTCTTGGGAGGAACACTGAAGCTTTCTTT. Its protein product is CASSYSILGRNTEAFF. The V and J genes are TRBV6-5 and TRBJ1-1; D remains ambiguous. The CDR3 sequence is 16 residues long. The V end lost 0 bases, the J end lost 1 base, and 12 bases lay between the germline ends. Germline assignment: CDR1 MNHEY and CDR2 SVGAGI.

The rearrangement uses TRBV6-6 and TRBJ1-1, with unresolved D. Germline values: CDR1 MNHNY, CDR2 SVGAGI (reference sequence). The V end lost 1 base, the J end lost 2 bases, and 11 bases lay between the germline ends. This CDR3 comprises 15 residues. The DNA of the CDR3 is TGTGCCAGCAGTTACTTGTCTCACAGAAACACTGAAGCTTTCTTT. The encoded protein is CASSYLSHRNTEAFF.

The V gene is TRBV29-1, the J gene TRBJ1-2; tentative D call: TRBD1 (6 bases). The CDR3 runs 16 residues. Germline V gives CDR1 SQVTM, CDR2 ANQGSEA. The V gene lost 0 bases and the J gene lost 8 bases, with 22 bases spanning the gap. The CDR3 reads CSVEDAISGAGDGYTF. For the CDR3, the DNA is TGCAGCGTTGAAGATGCTATCTCAGGGGCTGGGGACGGCTACACCTTC.